A single sample is the source of the 28 T cell receptor beta chains below, sequenced in a study of neoadjuvant anti-PD-1 for oral cavity cancer. Only in-frame clones appear in the TCRdb table, and some are missing; sequencing was by immunoSEQ multiplex PCR. The sample holds under 10,000 clones; roughly 70% are singletons and the top ten take about 8.3%. Sequencing was performed on tumor tissue, taken before nivolumab (anti-PD-1) treatment. These receptor sequences come from a person aged 40 to 85 with oral cavity squamous cell carcinoma.

This clone was found once. The DNA of the CDR3 is TGTGCCAGCAGTTCCCGCGGGACACAAGAGACCCAGTACTTC. The encoded protein is CASSSRGTQETQYF. V usage is TRBV6-1 and J usage is TRBJ2-5; D assignment may be TRBD1 or TRBD2 (6 bases each). Germline V CDR1 and CDR2: MNHNS, SASEGT. V was clipped by 5 bases and J by 2 bases, with 12 bases between them. The CDR3 runs to 14 residues.

The chain employs TRBV28 and TRBJ2-7; perhaps TRBD1 as D (6 bases). Trimming took 3 bases from V and 4 from J, leaving 13 bases between them. Per germline, CDR1 MDHEN and CDR2 SYDVKM. The CDR3 covers 14 residues. CDR3 in amino acids: CASSFRSRGYEQYF. The CDR3 nucleotides read TGTGCCAGCAGTTTTAGGTCCAGGGGTTACGAGCAGTACTTC.

This clone was detected only a few times. This rearrangement joins TRBV6-6 to TRBJ1-5; D ambiguous. Trimming took off 7 bases at V and 4 bases at J, with 8 bases between the two ends. CDR1 and CDR2 (germline): MNHNY, SVGAGI (reference sequence). This CDR3 is built from 12 residues. Written as DNA, the CDR3 is TGTGCCAGCACGGAAGGGAATCAGCCCCAGCATTTT. Encoded protein: CASTEGNQPQHF.

The gene calls are TRBV5-1 and TRBJ2-7; D is ambiguous. Germline V lookup: CDR1 SGHRS, CDR2 YFSETQ. The CDR3 covers 11 residues. Trimming removed 4 bases at V and 11 bases at J, with 13 bases between. In nucleotides, the CDR3 is TGCGCCAGCAGCCACTGGGTCCAGAAGTACTTC. It codes for CASSHWVQKYF.

The chain uses TRBV7-8 and TRBJ2-7; D is undetermined. V dropped 1 base and J dropped 1 base, with 11 bases sitting between them. CDR1 is SGHVS, CDR2 FQNEAQ, per germline. The CDR3 contains 15 residues. CDR3 sequence (DNA): TGTGCCAGCAGCTTAGGGCACCTTCCTTCCTACGAGCAGTACTTC. Protein sequence: CASSLGHLPSYEQYF.

The rearrangement links TRBV19 to TRBJ2-2; 7 bases align to TRBD1. Trimming cost V 6 bases and J 6 bases; bases outside gene matches: 16. Germline values: CDR1 LNHDA, CDR2 SQIVND (reference sequence). The CDR3 runs to 17 residues. The CDR3 reads CASSLFQGQTFAGELFF. In DNA form, the CDR3 reads TGTGCCAGTAGCCTTTTTCAGGGACAGACTTTTGCCGGGGAGCTGTTTTTT.

V usage is TRBV6-5 and J usage is TRBJ1-2, with 7 bases identical to TRBD1. V lost 6 bases to trimming and J lost 3 bases; unmatched junction nucleotides: 7. The CDR3 runs to 14 residues. Looked up from germline, CDR1 is MNHEY and CDR2 is SVGAGI. CDR3 region: CASSRQGSDYGYTF. The CDR3 nucleotides read TGTGCCAGCAGCCGACAGGGCAGTGACTATGGCTACACCTTC.

This clone was observed a few times. This chain joins TRBV7-6 and TRBJ1-2, with TRBD1 matching over 7 bases. From germline, CDR1 is SGHVS and CDR2 FNYEAQ. Trimming cost V 5 bases and J 2 bases; bases outside gene matches: 5. This CDR3 region has 14 residues. The CDR3 DNA reads TGTGCCAGCAGCCCCCAGACAGGGAACTATGGCTACACCTTC. Protein sequence: CASSPQTGNYGYTF.

This clone was seen more than once but under ten times. The chain carries TRBV10-1 and TRBJ1-2, with TRBD1 identical over 7 bases. CDR3 length: 13 residues. The V and J ends lost 6 bases and 3 bases, in that order; junction bases with no gene match: 4. Germline CDR1 reads WNHNN; CDR2 reads SYGVQD (reference sequence). CDR3 nucleotides: TGCGCCAGCAGAAACAGGGGTTACTATGGCTACACCTTC. Translating it yields CASRNRGYYGYTF.

This clone was observed a handful of times. The J gene is TRBJ2-2, the V gene TRBV10-1, with 8 nucleotides matching TRBD1. After removal of 6 bases from V and 2 bases from J, the junction contained 2 bases not matched to a gene. The CDR3 extends over 14 amino acids. Germline CDR1 WNHNN, CDR2 SYGVQD (reference sequence). The CDR3 sequence: CASSGTGNTGELFF. CDR3 bases: TGCGCCAGCAGCGGGACAGGAAACACCGGGGAGCTGTTTTTT.

By sample fraction, this clone is large. The CDR3 loop is CASSLVLGTDAFGYTF. CDR3 bases: TGTGCCAGCAGCTTAGTATTGGGGACGGACGCTTTTGGCTACACCTTC. The V gene is TRBV7-9, the J gene TRBJ1-2; TRBD1 is a possible D gene (5 bases). Germline lookup yields CDR1 SEHNR and CDR2 FQNEAQ (reference sequence). V shed 1 base and J shed 7 bases, with 19 bases lying between them. CDR3 length: 16 residues.

Only a few counts were recorded for this clone. The chain couples TRBV6-5 to TRBJ2-1; 7 bases fit TRBD2. CDR1 and CDR2 (germline): MNHEY, SVGAGI. This CDR3 spans 15 amino acids. J gave up 4 bases and V 6 bases, and 9 bases lay outside the gene matches. The CDR3 protein is CASSPGLGLYNEQFF. In DNA form, the CDR3 reads TGTGCCAGCAGCCCCGGACTAGGCTTATACAATGAGCAGTTCTTC.

V and J are TRBV25-1 and TRBJ2-5; D is undetermined. Germline V gene sequence: CDR1 MGHDK, CDR2 SYGVNS. V lost 3 bases to trimming and J lost 7 bases, with 18 bases between them. CDR3 length equals 15 residues. The CDR3 protein is CASSDGVGRVTTQYF. In nucleotides, the CDR3 is TGTGCCAGCAGTGACGGTGTCGGACGCGTGACGACCCAGTACTTC.

In its sample, this clone was seen a few times. The V and J genes are TRBV5-1 and TRBJ1-2, with D maybe TRBD1 (5 bases). Germline V lookup: CDR1 SGHRS, CDR2 YFSETQ. The germline V and J ends were trimmed by 4 bases and 6 bases, with 10 bases remaining between them. CDR3 size: 12 residues. CDR3 protein: CASSTRGHGYTF. In nucleotides, the CDR3 is TGCGCCAGCAGCACGAGGGGTCATGGCTACACCTTC.

The chain employs TRBV18 and TRBJ1-5; the D is unclear. Trimming shortened V by 5 bases and J by 0 bases, and 14 bases separated the two germline ends. Germline CDR1 is KGHSH and CDR2 is LQKENI. The CDR3 totals 16 residues. The CDR3 DNA reads as TGTGCCAGCTCAGAACAACTCCGGGATAGCAATCAGCCCCAGCATTTT. This gives the protein CASSEQLRDSNQPQHF.

The genes are TRBV6-1 and TRBJ2-7, with a weak D call TRBD2 (7 bases). Trimming took 7 bases from V and 4 from J, leaving 20 bases between them. The V gene's germline CDR1 is MNHNS and CDR2 SASEGT. The CDR3 spans 15 residues. CDR3 sequence reads: CASTVRVGGGYEQYF. In DNA, the CDR3 is TGTGCCAGCACCGTAAGGGTAGGGGGGGGATACGAGCAGTACTTC.

The chain has TRBV6-5 and TRBJ1-5; 10 bases agree with TRBD1. V was pared by 6 bases and J by 7 bases, with 9 bases of the junction left unmatched. This CDR3 comprises 15 residues. The germline V gene has CDR1 MNHEY and CDR2 SVGAGI. The CDR3 protein is CASRPGTGEPQPQHF. Here the CDR3 DNA reads TGTGCCAGCAGACCCGGGACAGGGGAGCCCCAGCCCCAGCATTTT.

CDR3 residues: CASNRDRGAYEQYF. The CDR3, as DNA: TGTGCCAGCAACCGGGACAGGGGAGCCTACGAGCAGTACTTC. The chain has TRBV28 and TRBJ2-7; 10 positions match TRBD1. This CDR3 is built from 14 residues. The germline gives CDR1 MDHEN, CDR2 SYDVKM. Losses at the gene ends were 7 bases for V and 2 bases for J; bases not matched to a gene: 5.

The CDR3 sequence: CASSFTGGTNYGYTF. DNA of the CDR3: TGTGCCAGCAGCTTTACAGGGGGCACGAACTATGGCTACACCTTC. This chain uses TRBV7-9 with TRBJ1-2; 9 nucleotides match TRBD1. CDR1 and CDR2 (germline): SEHNR, FQNEAQ (reference sequence). V was clipped by 3 bases and J by 2 bases; unmatched bases: 4. This CDR3 is 15 amino acids long.

The chain employs TRBV7-9 and TRBJ2-7; no clear D gene. This CDR3 is built from 15 residues. CDR1 and CDR2 from the germline V gene are SEHNR and FQNEAQ (reference sequence). V was shortened by 5 bases and J by 0 bases, with 14 bases between the two germline ends. The CDR3 protein is CASSINVGGSYEQYF. The DNA for the CDR3 is TGTGCCAGCAGCATTAATGTAGGCGGCTCCTACGAGCAGTACTTC.

The chain joins TRBV4-2 to TRBJ2-6; D uncertain. Trimming cost V 5 bases and J 3 bases, with 5 bases left between them. The CDR3 is 13 amino acids. Germline V gene data show CDR1 as LGHNA and CDR2 as YNFKEQ. Written as DNA, the CDR3 is TGTGCCAGCAGCTTGGGTGGGGCCAACGTCCTGACTTTC. Encoded protein: CASSLGGANVLTF.

The gene calls are TRBV28 and TRBJ1-1, with TRBD1 as a possible D gene (6 bases). The CDR3 length is 15 residues. The germline V gene encodes CDR1 MDHEN and CDR2 SYDVKM. Trimming left V 2 bases short and J 5 bases short, with 15 bases between. Here the CDR3 DNA reads TGTGCCAGCAGTTTAGCCCCAGGGGCAAGGACTGAAGCTTTCTTT. This gives the protein CASSLAPGARTEAFF.

This clone appeared a few times. This rearrangement joins TRBV29-1 to TRBJ2-1; 8 bases are shared with TRBD1. V trimming: 8 bases; J trimming: 4 bases; junction bases outside the gene matches: 7. Per germline, CDR1 SQVTM and CDR2 ANQGSEA. This CDR3 spans 13 amino acids. The CDR3 DNA reads as TGCAGCATCACCGGGACAGGATACAATGAGCAGTTCTTC. This translates into CSITGTGYNEQFF.

The chain carries TRBV6-1 and TRBJ2-6; no firm D call. The CDR3 sequence is 15 residues long. Per the germline V gene, CDR1 is MNHNS and CDR2 is SASEGT. V shed 4 bases and J shed 0 bases, with 7 bases lying between them. CDR3 sequence: CASSGTSSGANVLTF. CDR3 nucleotides: TGTGCCAGCAGTGGGACCAGCTCTGGGGCCAACGTCCTGACTTTC.

By share, this clone ranks as medium-sized (0.01 to 0.1%). The rearrangement joins TRBV28 to TRBJ1-1; D not certain. This CDR3 is 12 amino acids long. Trimming pared 7 bases from V and 4 bases from J, leaving 10 bases between. The germline gives CDR1 MDHEN, CDR2 SYDVKM. CDR3 nucleotide sequence: TGTGCCAGCACTAGGGCGGGCACTGAAGCTTTCTTT. This codes for CASTRAGTEAFF.

This clone was found a few times. The J gene is TRBJ2-1, the V gene TRBV11-2; D remains ambiguous. V shed 1 base and J shed 11 bases, with 6 bases lying between them. The CDR3 length is 11 residues. CDR1 and CDR2 (germline): SGHAT, FQNNGV. The CDR3: CASSLARQQFF. The CDR3 DNA reads as TGTGCCAGCAGCTTAGCCCGGCAGCAGTTCTTC.

CDR3 coding DNA: TGTGCCAGCAACACAGGGGGCGCAGGTCGTGAAAAACTGTTTTTT. This gives the protein CASNTGGAGREKLFF. The rearrangement joins TRBV28 to TRBJ1-4, with 9 bases aligning to TRBD1. V lost 7 bases, J lost 7 bases, and 10 bases stayed unmatched. The CDR3 loop spans 15 amino acids. The germline gives CDR1 MDHEN, CDR2 SYDVKM.

In this sample, this clone turned up a few times. The rearrangement links TRBV7-2 to TRBJ2-3, with D perhaps matching TRBD1 or TRBD2 (5 bases each). CDR1 is SGHTA, CDR2 FQGNSA, per germline. V lost 5 bases and J 6 bases, leaving 21 bases between the germline ends. This CDR3 contains 16 residues. The CDR3 loop is CASSPWVGGASDTQYF. In DNA form, the CDR3 reads TGTGCCAGCAGCCCGTGGGTTGGGGGAGCGTCGGATACGCAGTATTTT.